The present T cell receptor (beta chain) was sequenced within a study of Graves' ophthalmopathy and Graves' hyperthyroidism. The study amplified TCR beta CDR3 regions using RNA transcripts. HTBI-primed RT-PCR formed the first round, and a multiplex PCR formed the second. TCRdb reprocessed the multiplex PCR reads with MiXCR, giving one entry per CDR3 protein. The sample has 600,000 to 950,000 distinct CDR3 sequences, roughly two fifths seen once; the top ten hold approximately 46%. The trim removed 0 bases at V and 4 bases at J, leaving 10 bases unmatched. The length of the CDR3 is 17 residues. Germline-derived CDR1 and CDR2 are MGHDK and SYGVNS. As regards this clonotype: The antigen is undetermined.

Whole-study findings and limits: Most expanded thyroid clonotypes above 0.001 frequency also appeared in blood.

The V call is TRBV25-1, the J call TRBJ2-7; 9 nucleotides agree with TRBD1. The receptor comes from an adult man with Graves' ophthalmopathy. Sequencing used peripheral blood. Here the CDR3 reads CASSEYPPGQGRYEQYF. CDR3 DNA sequence: TGTGCCAGCAGTGAATATCCACCGGGACAGGGCCGGTACGAGCAGTACTTC.